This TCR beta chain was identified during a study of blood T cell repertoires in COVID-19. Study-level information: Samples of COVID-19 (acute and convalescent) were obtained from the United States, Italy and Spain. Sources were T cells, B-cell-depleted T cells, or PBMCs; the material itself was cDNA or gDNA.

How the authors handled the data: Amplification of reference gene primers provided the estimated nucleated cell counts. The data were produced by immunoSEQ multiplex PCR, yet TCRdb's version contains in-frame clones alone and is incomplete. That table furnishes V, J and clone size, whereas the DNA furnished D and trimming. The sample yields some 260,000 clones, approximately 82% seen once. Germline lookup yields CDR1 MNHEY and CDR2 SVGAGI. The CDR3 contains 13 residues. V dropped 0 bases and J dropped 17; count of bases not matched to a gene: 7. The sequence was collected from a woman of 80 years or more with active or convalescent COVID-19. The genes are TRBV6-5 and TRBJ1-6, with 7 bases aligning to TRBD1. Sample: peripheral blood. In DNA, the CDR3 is TGTGCCAGCAGTTACTCACGACAGGGCGGTTTCCACTTT. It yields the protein CASSYSRQGGFHF.